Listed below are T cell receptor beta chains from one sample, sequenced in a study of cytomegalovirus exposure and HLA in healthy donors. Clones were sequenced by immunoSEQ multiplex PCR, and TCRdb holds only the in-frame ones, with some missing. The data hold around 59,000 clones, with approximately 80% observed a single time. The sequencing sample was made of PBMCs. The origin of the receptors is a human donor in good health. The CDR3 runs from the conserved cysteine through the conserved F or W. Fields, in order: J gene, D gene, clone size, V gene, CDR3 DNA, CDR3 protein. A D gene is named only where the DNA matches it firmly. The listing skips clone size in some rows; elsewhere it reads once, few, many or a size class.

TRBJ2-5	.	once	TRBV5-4	TGTGCCAGCAGCTTCCTAGGGGACCAAGAGACCCAGTACTTC	CASSFLGDQETQYF
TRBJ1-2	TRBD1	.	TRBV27	TGTGCCAGCAGAGGGACAGTTGCTTCTGGCTACACCTTC	CASRGTVASGYTF
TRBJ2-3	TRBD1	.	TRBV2	TGTGCCAGCAAGCCAACAGGGGCAGATACGCAGTATTTT	CASKPTGADTQYF
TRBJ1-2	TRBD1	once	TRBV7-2	TGTGCCAGCAGCTTAGCCGACAGGGAGACGTTTGGCTACACCTTC	CASSLADRETFGYTF
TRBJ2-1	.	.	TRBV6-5	TGTGCCAGCACCAAAGGAGGTCGAGGTAACAATGAGCAGTTCTTC	CASTKGGRGNNEQFF
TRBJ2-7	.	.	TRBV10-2	TGCGCCAGCAGTGAGTCCTTGTTGTTCGAGCAGTACTTC	CASSESLLFEQYF
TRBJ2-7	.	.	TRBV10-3	TGTGCCATCAGTGCGCCTCCGGGACACCGATCCTACGAGCAGTACTTC	CAISAPPGHRSYEQYF
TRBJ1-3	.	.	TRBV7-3	TGTGCCAGCAGCTCCTTGGGCCCGGACTCTGGAAACACCATATATTTT	CASSSLGPDSGNTIYF
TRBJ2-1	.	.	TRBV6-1	TGTGCCAGCAGTGTTTCTATTAGAGGTGAGCAGTTCTTC	CASSVSIRGEQFF
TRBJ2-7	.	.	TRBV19	TGTGCCAGTAGTATAGATCCCCGCGCATTCACCTACGAGCAGTACTTC	CASSIDPRAFTYEQYF
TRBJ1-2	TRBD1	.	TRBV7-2	TGTGCCAGCAGCCTGACAGGGGGTGGCTACACCTTC	CASSLTGGGYTF
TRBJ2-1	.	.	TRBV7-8	TGTGCCAGCAGCTTAGCGCACTCGGGCGGAGGGATCAATGGGCAGTTCTTC	CASSLAHSGGGINGQFF
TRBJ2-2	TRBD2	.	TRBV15	TGTGCCACCAGCAGAGGAGCGGGACTAGCGGGAGCCGCGTACACCGGGGAGCTGTTTTTT	CATSRGAGLAGAAYTGELFF
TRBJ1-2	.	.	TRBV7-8	TGTGCCAGCAGCTTAGATAGGGGGGGCAGCCTTAACTATGGCTACACCTTC	CASSLDRGGSLNYGYTF
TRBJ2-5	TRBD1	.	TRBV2	TGTGCCAGCATCCAACAGGGGGCGACACAAGAGACCCAGTACTTC	CASIQQGATQETQYF
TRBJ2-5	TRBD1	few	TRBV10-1	TGCGCCAGCAGTATGGGACCGGGACAGGGATCTTGGGAGACCCAGTACTTC	CASSMGPGQGSWETQYF
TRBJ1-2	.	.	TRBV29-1	TGCAGCGTTGAAGGTTACGCTCCTAACGGGGGAATAGCTAACTATGGCTACACCTTC	CSVEGYAPNGGIANYGYTF
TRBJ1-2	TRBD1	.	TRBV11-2	TGTGCCAGCAGCACCCTGACAGGGAACTATGGCTACACCTTC	CASSTLTGNYGYTF
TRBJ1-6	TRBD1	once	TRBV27	TGTGCCAGCAAACTACAGGGGTCACCCCTCCACTTT	CASKLQGSPLHF
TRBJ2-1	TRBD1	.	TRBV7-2	TGTGCCAGCAGCTTACGAGGCGGGACAGGTGAGCAGTTCTTC	CASSLRGGTGEQFF
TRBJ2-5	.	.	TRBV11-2	TGTGCCAGCAGCTTCGGGCAAGAGACCCAGTACTTC	CASSFGQETQYF
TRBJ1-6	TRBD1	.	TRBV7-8	TGTGCCAGCAGGAAGGGACAGGATAATTCACCCCTCCACTTT	CASRKGQDNSPLHF
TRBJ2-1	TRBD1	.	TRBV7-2	TGTGCCAGCAGCCGCCAGGCGACAGGGTTGTCCGAGCAGTTCTTC	CASSRQATGLSEQFF
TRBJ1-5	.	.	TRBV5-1	TGCGCCAGCAGCTTGGGACAGGACAATCAGCCCCAGCATTTT	CASSLGQDNQPQHF
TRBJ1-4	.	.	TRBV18	TGTGCCAGCTCACCGCCAGGGGTGGATGAAAAACTGTTTTTT	CASSPPGVDEKLFF
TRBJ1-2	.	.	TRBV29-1	TGCAGCGTTGATTCAAGTTCAGGAAACTATGGCTACACCTTC	CSVDSSSGNYGYTF
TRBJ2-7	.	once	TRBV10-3	TGTGCCATCAGTGAGTGGGCGGGCGAGCAGTACTTC	CAISEWAGEQYF